The 26 T cell receptor beta chains given below trace back to one sample, sequenced in a study of blood T cell repertoires in COVID-19. Assay used: immunoSEQ multiplex PCR; TCRdb lists only in-frame clones, some missing. Among over 150,000 clones, more than 85% were seen once, and the ten largest hold roughly 0.56%. Sequenced material: peripheral blood. The source of these receptors is a man aged 50-60 years with acute or convalescent COVID-19.

The V and J genes are TRBV30 and TRBJ1-1; D gene unclear. The germline V gene encodes CDR1 GTSNPN and CDR2 SVGIG (reference sequence). V shed 0 bases and J shed 1 base, with 6 bases lying between them. The CDR3 length is 13 residues. CDR3 sequence: CAWSVSPNTEAFF. The CDR3 DNA follows: TGTGCCTGGAGTGTATCTCCGAACACTGAAGCTTTCTTT. Combining the CDR3 with reference TRBV30 and TRBJ1-1 gives the whole variable domain SQTIHQWPATLVQPVGSPLSLECTVEGTSNPNLYWYRQAAGRGLQLLFYSVGIGQISSEVPQNLSASRPQDRQFILSSKKLLLSDSGFYLCAWSVSPNTEAFFGQGTRLTVV.

The chain is built from TRBV11-3 and TRBJ2-3, with TRBD1 matching over 7 bases. V shed 2 bases, J shed 6 bases, and the junction held 8 bases outside the gene matches. CDR3 length: 15 residues. Germline V gene sequence: CDR1 SGHNT, CDR2 YENEEA. CDR3 residues: CASSLRDSSGDTQYF. DNA of the CDR3: TGTGCCAGCAGCTTAAGGGACAGTTCTGGGGATACGCAGTATTTT.

V and J are TRBV5-1 and TRBJ1-2; D is uncertain. CDR1 and CDR2 (germline): SGHRS, YFSETQ. The V gene lost 1 base and the J gene lost 3 bases, with 10 bases spanning the gap. This CDR3 contains 14 residues. The CDR3 loop reads CASSLLGPDYGYTF. The CDR3 DNA follows: TGCGCCAGCAGCTTGCTGGGCCCTGACTATGGCTACACCTTC. The whole variable domain, filled in from reference TRBV5-1 and TRBJ1-2, reads KAGVTQTPRYLIKTRGQQVTLSCSPISGHRSVSWYQQTPGQGLQFLFEYFSETQRNKGNFPGRFSGRQFSNSRSEMNVSTLELGDSALYLCASSLLGPDYGYTFGSGTRLTVV.

The CDR3 DNA reads TGTGCCAGCAGTTTATACAGCTGGACTGAAGCTTTCTTT. It specifies CASSLYSWTEAFF. J is TRBJ1-1 and V is TRBV27; no reliable D call. Germline lookup yields CDR1 MNHEY and CDR2 SMNVEV (reference sequence). The CDR3 loop spans 13 amino acids. V gave up 1 base and J gave up 5 bases, with 8 bases separating them.

This chain uses TRBV27 with TRBJ2-7, with 9 positions matching TRBD2. Germline V gene sequence: CDR1 MNHEY, CDR2 SMNVEV (reference sequence). Germline trimming cut 6 bases from V and 0 bases from J; bases unmatched to any gene: 18. The CDR3 covers 19 residues. CDR3 loop: CASRDSGVAGVPSSYEQYF. CDR3 nucleotide sequence: TGTGCCAGCAGGGACTCTGGGGTAGCGGGAGTTCCGAGCTCCTACGAGCAGTACTTC.

This chain joins TRBV28 and TRBJ2-7; D perhaps matches TRBD1 (6 bases). Trimming shortened V by 5 bases and J by 3 bases, and 11 bases separated the two germline ends. The CDR3 is 13 residues long. The V gene's germline CDR1 is MDHEN and CDR2 SYDVKM. Written as DNA, the CDR3 is TGTGCCAGCAGTCTACAGGGATTCTACGAGCAGTACGTC. It translates to CASSLQGFYEQYV.

The chain has TRBV6-6 and TRBJ1-5; tentative D call: TRBD1 (6 bases). Trimming cost V 6 bases and J 3 bases, with 12 bases left between them. From germline, CDR1 is MNHNY and CDR2 SVGAGI (reference sequence). This CDR3 contains 14 residues. In DNA, the CDR3 is TGTGCCAGCAGGTGGGGGCAGAACAATCAGCCCCAGCATTTT. Translated: CASRWGQNNQPQHF.

This clone was seen only once. The V call is TRBV2, the J call TRBJ1-1; no definite D call. Germline V gene sequence: CDR1 SNHLY, CDR2 FYNNEI. The CDR3 totals 14 residues. The V end lost 5 bases, the J end lost 0 bases, and 10 bases lay between the germline ends. The CDR3 DNA reads as TGTGCCAGCAGTCGAGGGTGGATGAACACTGAAGCTTTCTTT. Its translation is CASSRGWMNTEAFF.

CDR3 loop: CAIGQDREPQPQHF. CDR3 nucleotides: TGTGCCATCGGACAGGACCGTGAACCTCAGCCCCAGCATTTT. The rearrangement links TRBV10-3 to TRBJ1-5, with 7 bases aligning to TRBD1. Trimming cost V 8 bases and J 6 bases; bases outside gene matches: 10. This CDR3 region has 14 residues. CDR1 ENHRY and CDR2 SYGVKD come from the germline V gene.

V and J are TRBV29-1 and TRBJ2-3; D might be TRBD2 (6 bases). The CDR3 has 14 residues. The germline V and J ends were trimmed by 7 bases and 2 bases, with 16 bases remaining between them. The germline V gene encodes CDR1 SQVTM and CDR2 ANQGSEA. For the CDR3, the DNA is TGCAGCGCTTCCCGAGGGGAGGCCACAGATACGCAGTATTTT. Its protein product is CSASRGEATDTQYF.

The chain is built from TRBV21-1 and TRBJ2-2; the listed D gene, TRBD1, was not tested against the DNA. TRBV21-1 is tagged as a pseudogene. The CDR3 sequence is 16 residues long. The CDR3 region has the DNA TGTGCCAGCACCCATCAGGACAGGGTGCAGACCGGGGAGCTGTTTTTT. It yields the protein CASTHQDRVQTGELFF.

The chain employs TRBV2 and TRBJ1-6; TRBD1 aligns across 9 bases. The CDR3 is 15 residues long. Looked up from germline, CDR1 is SNHLY and CDR2 is FYNNEI. Trimming cost V 6 bases and J 10 bases; bases outside gene matches: 10. CDR3 sequence reads: CASSGAGQGRSPLHF. In DNA, the CDR3 is TGTGCCAGCAGCGGGGCGGGACAGGGAAGATCACCCCTCCACTTT.

The chain is built from TRBV5-4 and TRBJ1-4; D gene unclear. Between the trimmed V and J ends, which lost 0 bases and 0 bases, there was a span of 6 bases. Germline lookup yields CDR1 SGHNT and CDR2 YYREEE (reference sequence). The CDR3 is made up of 15 amino acids. The CDR3 region is CASSLGQSTNEKLFF. CDR3 sequence (DNA): TGTGCCAGCAGCTTGGGGCAGTCAACTAATGAAAAACTGTTTTTT.

The chain uses TRBV10-2 and TRBJ2-3; D ambiguous. Germline V gives CDR1 WSHSY, CDR2 SAAADI. The CDR3 spans 17 residues. V lost 3 bases and J 0 bases, leaving 16 bases between the germline ends. The CDR3 DNA is TGCGCCAGCAGTGAACCCCCTACCCGTTCTAGCACAGATACGCAGTATTTT. Its translation is CASSEPPTRSSTDTQYF.

The count of this clone is one. This chain uses TRBV7-9 with TRBJ2-3; D is perhaps TRBD2 (5 bases). Trimming shortened V by 5 bases and J by 2 bases, and 8 bases separated the two germline ends. Germline V gene data show CDR1 as SEHNR and CDR2 as FQNEAQ (reference sequence). The CDR3 consists of 13 residues. The CDR3 here is CASSRLNTDTQYF. CDR3 sequence (DNA): TGTGCCAGCAGCAGACTAAACACAGATACGCAGTATTTT.

This clone occurred a few times. V and J are TRBV6-6 and TRBJ2-2; TRBD2 agrees at 7 bases. This CDR3 contains 16 residues. V trimming: 6 bases; J trimming: 1 base; junction bases outside the gene matches: 8. Germline assignment: CDR1 MNHNY and CDR2 SVGAGI (reference sequence). The CDR3 DNA sequence: TGTGCCAGCAGCTCCCGAAGCGGGGTGAACACCGGGGAGCTGTTTTTT. Translation: CASSSRSGVNTGELFF.

The chain recombines TRBV7-2 with TRBJ1-2, with 9 bases lining up with TRBD1. CDR1 and CDR2 from the germline V gene are SGHTA and FQGNSA. The CDR3 totals 14 residues. J gave up 6 bases and V 5 bases, and 7 bases lay outside the gene matches. CDR3 DNA: TGTGCCAGCAGCCCAGGGACAGGGATCCATGGCTACACCTTC. This gives the protein CASSPGTGIHGYTF.

The J gene is TRBJ1-5, the V gene TRBV18; maybe TRBD1 (6 bases). With 3 bases removed from V and 6 bases from J, the gap between germline ends came to 18 bases. CDR1 and CDR2 (germline): KGHSH, LQKENI. This CDR3 spans 16 amino acids. The CDR3, as DNA: TGTGCCAGCTCACCCAGGGAACAGGGTTTGACTCAGCCCCAGCATTTT. It encodes CASSPREQGLTQPQHF.

The rearrangement links TRBV2 to TRBJ2-5, with 10 nucleotides matching TRBD1. Germline assignment: CDR1 SNHLY and CDR2 FYNNEI. The CDR3 sequence is 14 residues long. V gave up 6 bases and J gave up 5 bases; unmatched junction bases: 6. This CDR3 reads CASRFDRGPETQYF. The CDR3 bases are TGTGCCAGCAGATTCGACAGGGGGCCGGAGACCCAGTACTTC.

This clone was recorded only once. The chain is built from TRBV28 and TRBJ2-7; D remains unclear. The length of the CDR3 is 14 residues. Trimming pared 1 base from V and 4 bases from J, leaving 11 bases between. Germline-derived CDR1 and CDR2 are MDHEN and SYDVKM. The CDR3 loop reads CASSLSPLKYEQYV. The CDR3, as DNA: TGTGCCAGCAGTTTATCCCCTCTAAAGTACGAGCAGTACGTC.

V gene TRBV6-2 or TRBV6-3 combines with J gene TRBJ2-7; 7 bases agree with TRBD2. V trimming: 6 bases; J trimming: 2 bases; junction bases outside the gene matches: 4. The germline CDR1 and CDR2 sequences are MNHEY and SVGEGT. The CDR3 has 13 amino acids. In DNA, the CDR3 is TGTGCCAGCAGCACCGGGACTACCTACGAGCAGTACGTC. It yields the protein CASSTGTTYEQYV.

This clone turned up a few times. The rearrangement links TRBV7-2 to TRBJ1-2; 7 bases are shared with TRBD1. J was trimmed by 4 bases and V by 0 bases; bases with no gene match: 5. The CDR3 consists of 15 residues. CDR1 and CDR2 from the germline V gene are SGHTA and FQGNSA. The CDR3 region has the DNA TGTGCCAGCAGCTTAGCGTCAGGGGGAGTCTATGGCTACACCTTC. Amino acid sequence: CASSLASGGVYGYTF.

This clone was seen only a few times. CDR3 sequence reads: CASSPRQGANEKLFF. The CDR3, as DNA: TGCGCCAGCAGCCCAAGACAGGGGGCTAATGAAAAACTGTTTTTT. The chain combines TRBV5-1 with TRBJ1-4, with 9 nucleotides matching TRBD1. The CDR3 sequence is 15 residues long. Germline CDR1 SGHRS, CDR2 YFSETQ. The V segment lost 4 bases and the J segment 3 bases; nucleotides outside the gene matches: 4.

This chain links TRBV7-8 with TRBJ2-5; maybe TRBD1 (6 bases). The CDR3 extends over 17 amino acids. Germline V CDR1 and CDR2: SGHVS, FQNEAQ. Trimming took off 5 bases at V and 1 base at J, with 20 bases between the two ends. CDR3 nucleotide sequence: TGTGCCAGCAGCCTGGACGCCTTCCGACAGGCCCAAGAGACCCAGTACTTC. Amino acids: CASSLDAFRQAQETQYF. Filled out from reference TRBV7-8 and TRBJ2-5, the complete variable domain reads GAGVSQSPRYKVAKRGQDVALRCDPISGHVSLFWYQQALGQGPEFLTYFQNEAQLDKSGLPSDRFFAERPEGSVSTLKIQRTQQEDSAVYLCASSLDAFRQAQETQYFGPGTRLLVL.

This chain connects TRBV19 to TRBJ1-2; no clear D gene. Trimming pared 7 bases from V and 2 bases from J, leaving 14 bases between. Germline V gives CDR1 LNHDA, CDR2 SQIVND (reference sequence). The CDR3 length is 14 residues. CDR3 nucleotide sequence: TGTGCCAGTACCCCCCTAGACTTCAACTATGGCTACACCTTC. It translates to CASTPLDFNYGYTF.

The V call is TRBV19, the J call TRBJ1-3, with TRBD1 matching over 8 bases. Trimming removed 4 bases from V and 7 bases from J; junction bases left unmatched: 9. This CDR3 comprises 15 residues. Germline CDR1 LNHDA, CDR2 SQIVND (reference sequence). DNA for the CDR3: TGTGCCAGTAGTACCGTCGACAGGGGTTGGAACACCATATATTTT. Translating it yields CASSTVDRGWNTIYF.